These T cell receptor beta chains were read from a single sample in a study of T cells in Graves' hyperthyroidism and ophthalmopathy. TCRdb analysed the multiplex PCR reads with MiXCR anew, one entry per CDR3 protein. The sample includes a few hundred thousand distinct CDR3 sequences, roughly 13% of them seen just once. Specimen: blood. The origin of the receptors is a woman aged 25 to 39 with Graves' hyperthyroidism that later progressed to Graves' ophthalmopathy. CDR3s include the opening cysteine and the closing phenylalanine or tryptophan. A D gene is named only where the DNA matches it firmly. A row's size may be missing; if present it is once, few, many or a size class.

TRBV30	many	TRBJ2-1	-	CAWSWDGAYNEQFF	TGTGCCTGGAGTTGGGACGGTGCCTACAATGAGCAGTTCTTC
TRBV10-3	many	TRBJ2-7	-	CAISERAGLGSYEQYF	TGTGCCATCAGTGAGCGAGCGGGCCTAGGGTCCTACGAGCAGTACTTC
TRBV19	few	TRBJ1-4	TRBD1	CASSTGNRGEKLFF	TGTGCCAGTAGTACCGGGAACAGGGGAGAAAAACTGTTTTTT
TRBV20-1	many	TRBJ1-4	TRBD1	CSARDRQGVEKLFF	TGCAGTGCTAGAGATCGACAGGGGGTCGAAAAACTGTTTTTT
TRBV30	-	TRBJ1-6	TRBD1	CAGCLGQPNTFNSPLHF	TGTGCCGGATGTTTGGGACAGCCTAATACGTTTAATTCACCCCTCCACTTT
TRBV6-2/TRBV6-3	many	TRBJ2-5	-	CASSYSGGAVQETQYF	TGTGCCAGCAGTTACTCTGGGGGGGCCGTACAAGAGACCCAGTACTTC
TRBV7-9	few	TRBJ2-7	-	CASSTGSAEQYF	TGTGCCAGCAGCACAGGGTCGGCGGAGCAGTACTTC
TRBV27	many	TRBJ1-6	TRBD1	CASSSYRDRDSPLHF	TGTGCCAGCAGTTCATACCGGGACAGGGATTCACCCCTCCACTTT
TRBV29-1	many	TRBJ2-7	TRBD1	CSAAGTGGTYEQYF	TGCAGCGCCGCTGGGACAGGGGGAACCTACGAGCAGTACTTC
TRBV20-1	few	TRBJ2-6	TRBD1	CSASPRDRENIGANVLTF	TGCAGTGCTAGCCCCCGGGACAGGGAAAATATTGGGGCCAACGTCCTGACTTTC
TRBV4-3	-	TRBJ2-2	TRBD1	CASSQEVLTGGSGELFF	TGCGCCAGCAGCCAAGAAGTTTTAACAGGGGGCTCCGGGGAGCTGTTTTTT
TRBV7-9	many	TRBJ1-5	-	CASSLSPGETGSNQPQHF	TGTGCCAGCAGCTTAAGTCCAGGGGAAACGGGGAGCAATCAGCCCCAGCATTTT
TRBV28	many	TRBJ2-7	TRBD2	CASSPGGGQFGYEQYF	TGTGCCAGCAGTCCCGGGGGGGGGCAGTTCGGCTACGAGCAGTACTTC
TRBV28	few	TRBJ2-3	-	CATTVLASRTDTQYF	TGTGCCACCACCGTCTTAGCGTCCCGCACAGATACGCAGTATTTT
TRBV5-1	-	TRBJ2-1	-	CASSLESGQIREQFF	TGCGCCAGCAGCTTGGAGAGCGGCCAGATCCGTGAGCAGTTCTTC
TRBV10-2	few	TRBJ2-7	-	CASSGPSSLSTYEQYF	TGCGCCAGCAGCGGCCCCTCTAGCCTTTCAACCTACGAGCAGTACTTC